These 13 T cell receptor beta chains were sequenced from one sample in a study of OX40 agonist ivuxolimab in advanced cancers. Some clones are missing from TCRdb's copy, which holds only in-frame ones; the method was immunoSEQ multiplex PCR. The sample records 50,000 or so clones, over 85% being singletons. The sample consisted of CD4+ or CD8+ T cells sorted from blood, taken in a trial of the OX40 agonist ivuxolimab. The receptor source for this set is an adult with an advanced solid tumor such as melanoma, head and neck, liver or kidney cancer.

For the CDR3, the DNA is TGTGCCAGCAGACAGGTCCCTCGATTAGAGACCCAGTACTTC. This sequence encodes CASRQVPRLETQYF. This chain links TRBV7-9 with TRBJ2-5; D perhaps matches TRBD1 (5 bases). The germline CDR1 and CDR2 sequences are SEHNR and FQNEAQ (reference sequence). V shed 6 bases and J shed 4 bases, with 15 bases lying between them. The CDR3 runs 14 residues. Looking up the rest from reference TRBV7-9 and TRBJ2-5 gives the full variable domain: DTGVSQNPRHKITKRGQNVTFRCDPISEHNRLYWYRQTLGQGPEFLTYFQNEAQLEKSRLLSDRFSAERPKGSFSTLEIQRTEQGDSAMYLCASRQVPRLETQYFGPGTRLLVL.

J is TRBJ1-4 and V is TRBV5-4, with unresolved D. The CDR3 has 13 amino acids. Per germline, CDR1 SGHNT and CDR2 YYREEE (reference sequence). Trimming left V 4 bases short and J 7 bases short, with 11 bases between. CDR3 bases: TGTGCCAGCAGCCCCCAACGGGGTGAAAAACTGTTTTTT. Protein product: CASSPQRGEKLFF.

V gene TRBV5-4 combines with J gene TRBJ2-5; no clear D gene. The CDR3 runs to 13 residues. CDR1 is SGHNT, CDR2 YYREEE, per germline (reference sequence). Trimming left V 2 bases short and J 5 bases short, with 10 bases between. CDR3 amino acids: CASSFGSAETQYF. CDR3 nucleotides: TGTGCCAGCAGCTTCGGATCCGCCGAGACCCAGTACTTC.

DNA of the CDR3: TGTGCCAGCAGCTTATACAATGAGCAGTTCTTC. This sequence encodes CASSLYNEQFF. V and J are TRBV13 and TRBJ2-1; D unresolved. Trimming removed 2 bases at V and 4 bases at J, with 0 bases between. CDR1 is PRHDT and CDR2 is FYEKMQ in the germline V gene (reference sequence). This CDR3 region has 11 residues.

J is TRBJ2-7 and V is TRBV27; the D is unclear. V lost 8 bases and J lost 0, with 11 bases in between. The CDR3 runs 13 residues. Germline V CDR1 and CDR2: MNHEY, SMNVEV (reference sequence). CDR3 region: CASGPGSSYEQYF. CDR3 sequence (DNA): TGTGCCAGCGGCCCTGGCAGCTCCTACGAGCAGTACTTC.

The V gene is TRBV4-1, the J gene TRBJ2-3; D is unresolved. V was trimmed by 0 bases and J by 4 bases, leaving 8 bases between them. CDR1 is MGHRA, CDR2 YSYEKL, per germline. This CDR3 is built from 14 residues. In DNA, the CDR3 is TGCGCCAGCAGCCAAGAAATGGATCCAGATACGCAGTATTTT. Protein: CASSQEMDPDTQYF.

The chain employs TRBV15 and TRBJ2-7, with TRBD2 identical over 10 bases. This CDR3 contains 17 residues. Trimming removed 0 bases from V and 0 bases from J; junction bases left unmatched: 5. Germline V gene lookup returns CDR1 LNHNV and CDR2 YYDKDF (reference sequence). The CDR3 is CATSRELAGFSSYEQYF. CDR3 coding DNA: TGTGCCACCAGCAGAGAACTAGCGGGGTTCTCCTCCTACGAGCAGTACTTC.

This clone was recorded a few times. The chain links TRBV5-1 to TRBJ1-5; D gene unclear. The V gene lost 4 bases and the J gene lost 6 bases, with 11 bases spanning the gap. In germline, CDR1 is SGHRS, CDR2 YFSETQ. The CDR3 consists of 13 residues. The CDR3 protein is CASSPWVGQPQHF. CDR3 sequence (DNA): TGCGCCAGCAGCCCCTGGGTGGGTCAGCCCCAGCATTTT.

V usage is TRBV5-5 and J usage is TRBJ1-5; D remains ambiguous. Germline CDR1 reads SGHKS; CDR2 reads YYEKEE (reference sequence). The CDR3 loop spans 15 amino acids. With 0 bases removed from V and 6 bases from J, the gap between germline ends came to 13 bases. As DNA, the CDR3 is TGTGCCAGCAGCTTGGAATGGAAGACAAGTCAGCCCCAGCATTTT. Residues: CASSLEWKTSQPQHF.

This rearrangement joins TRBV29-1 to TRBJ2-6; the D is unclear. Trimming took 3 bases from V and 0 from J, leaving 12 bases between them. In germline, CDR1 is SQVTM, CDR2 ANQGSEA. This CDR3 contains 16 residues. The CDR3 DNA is TGCAGCGTTGATATTCTATCTAGCTCTGGGGCCAACGTCCTGACTTTC. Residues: CSVDILSSSGANVLTF.

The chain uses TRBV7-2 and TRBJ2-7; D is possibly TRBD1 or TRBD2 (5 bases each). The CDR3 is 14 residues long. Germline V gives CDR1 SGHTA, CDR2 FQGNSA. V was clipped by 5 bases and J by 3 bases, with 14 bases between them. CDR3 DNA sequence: TGTGCCAGCAGCCAATATTGGGGGTACTACGAGCAGTACTTC. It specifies CASSQYWGYYEQYF.

The CDR3 reads CASSLVSYEQYV. CDR3 in DNA: TGTGCCAGCAGCTTAGTATCGTACGAGCAGTACGTC. This rearrangement joins TRBV11-2 to TRBJ2-7; D unresolved. The V gene lost 1 base and the J gene lost 4 bases, with 5 bases spanning the gap. This CDR3 comprises 12 residues. Germline CDR1 reads SGHAT; CDR2 reads FQNNGV.

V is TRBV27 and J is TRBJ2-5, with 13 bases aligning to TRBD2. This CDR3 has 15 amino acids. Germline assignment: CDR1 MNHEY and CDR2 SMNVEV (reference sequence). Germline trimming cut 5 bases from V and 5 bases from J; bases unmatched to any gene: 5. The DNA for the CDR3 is TGTGCCAGCAGTACTAGCGGGAGGGCCTCCGAGACCCAGTACTTC. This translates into CASSTSGRASETQYF.